This TCR beta chain is from a study of patients and donors after allogeneic stem cell transplantation. TCRdb independently ran MiXCR on the RT-PCR reads; one entry per CDR3 protein. The sample has 920,000 or so distinct CDR3 sequences, roughly 18% seen once. This clonotype has a count of ten or more. Trimming took off 7 bases at V and 4 bases at J, with 16 bases between the two ends. The CDR3 length is 14 residues. The receptor was derived from a human donor who was either an allogeneic HSCT recipient or a stem cell or donor lymphocyte infusion donor (not recorded which). It is not recorded whose cells these are; they may come from a transplant donor. The specimen sequenced was blood, either unsorted or a sorted T cell fraction (not recorded which). The chain uses TRBV12-3 or TRBV12-4 and TRBJ1-1; D gene ambiguous. The DNA for the CDR3 is TGTGCCAGCACCGTGGTGGTCGGAGGCACTGAAGCTTTCTTT. It specifies CASTVVVGGTEAFF.